This T cell receptor (beta chain) originates from a study of cytomegalovirus exposure and HLA in healthy donors. Regarding the study as a whole: Specificity of three CMV-associated chains for CMV antigens was verified in vitro. The TCR clusters that emerged in the first cohort tended, a later analysis found, to co-occur in the 120 validation repertoires. Some TCR beta chains (around 180 of them) were listed as cytomegalovirus-associated.

Sequencing used immunoSEQ multiplex PCR; TCRdb keeps in-frame clones, though not all of them. The data contain some 190,000 clones, around 86% of them singletons. A 120-subject validation cohort, separate from the roughly 670-subject first cohort, supplied the donors. CDR1 is WSHSY and CDR2 is SAAADI in the germline V gene. V was pared by 3 bases and J by 15 bases, with 8 bases of the junction left unmatched. This CDR3 spans 13 amino acids. Note on this clone: Its antigen is currently unknown.

The TCR originated in a young man in good health and CMV-seropositive. The rearrangement uses TRBV10-2 and TRBJ1-4; 9 bases are a match to TRBD1. Sequences were obtained from PBMCs. The CDR3 spells CASSDRDRESVFF. The CDR3 nucleotides read TGCGCCAGCAGTGACCGGGACAGGGAATCGGTGTTTTTT.